The 5 T cell receptor beta chains reported below all come from one sample, sequenced in a study of shared clonotypes between healthy human individuals. Method: immunoSEQ multiplex PCR; TCRdb's copy keeps in-frame clones and lacks some. In the table there are about 990,000 clones, around 78% of which are singletons. Sequenced: memory CD4+ T cells from PBMCs. As for subset: CD45RA-negative fraction. The receptors were gathered from a young man in good health. Some clones in this sample may be carry-over from other donors' samples.

The chain carries TRBV2 and TRBJ2-1; D is perhaps TRBD1 (5 bases). Trimming pared 4 bases from V and 7 bases from J, leaving 8 bases between. This CDR3 is built from 12 residues. Germline-derived CDR1 and CDR2 are SNHLY and FYNNEI. DNA of the CDR3: TGTGCCAGCAGTGGCAGGGTGAATGAGCAGTTCTTC. It encodes CASSGRVNEQFF.

The chain is built from TRBV7-9 and TRBJ2-7; a weak D match, TRBD1 (6 bases). Looked up from germline, CDR1 is SEHNR and CDR2 is FQNEAQ (reference sequence). V lost 2 bases and J 6 bases, leaving 8 bases between the germline ends. The length of the CDR3 is 12 residues. CDR3 sequence reads: CASSLQGPEQYF. The DNA for the CDR3 is TGTGCCAGCAGCTTACAGGGGCCCGAGCAGTACTTC.

The gene calls are TRBV6-1 and TRBJ2-1; D tentatively fits TRBD1 or TRBD2 (5 bases each). The CDR3 loop spans 15 amino acids. Between the trimmed V and J ends, which lost 6 bases and 0 bases, there was a span of 12 bases. CDR1 is MNHNS, CDR2 SASEGT, per germline. This CDR3 reads CASRLDRSSYNEQFF. The CDR3 DNA reads as TGTGCCAGCAGACTAGACAGAAGCTCCTACAATGAGCAGTTCTTC.

The rearrangement uses TRBV10-3 and TRBJ2-6; no clear D gene. Germline V gene lookup returns CDR1 ENHRY and CDR2 SYGVKD. Trimming removed 3 bases from V and 2 bases from J, with 8 bases in between. There are 15 residues in the CDR3. The CDR3 sequence: CAISDSKAGANVLTF. Here the CDR3 DNA reads TGTGCCATCAGTGACTCGAAAGCTGGGGCCAACGTCCTGACTTTC.

Turning to this clone: A far larger clone is one nucleotide away, so this likely arose from a read error. The chain carries TRBV4-1 and TRBJ2-1, with TRBD2 matching over 8 bases. CDR1 is MGHRA, CDR2 YSYEKL, per germline. The CDR3 sequence is 19 residues long. With 3 bases clipped from V and 7 bases from J, the junction kept 20 bases outside the gene matches. CDR3: CASSHSPHLSGGLGNEQFF. The CDR3 nucleotides read TGCGCCAGCAGCCATTCGCCCCATTTGAGCGGGGGATTGGGGAATGAGCAGTTCTTC.